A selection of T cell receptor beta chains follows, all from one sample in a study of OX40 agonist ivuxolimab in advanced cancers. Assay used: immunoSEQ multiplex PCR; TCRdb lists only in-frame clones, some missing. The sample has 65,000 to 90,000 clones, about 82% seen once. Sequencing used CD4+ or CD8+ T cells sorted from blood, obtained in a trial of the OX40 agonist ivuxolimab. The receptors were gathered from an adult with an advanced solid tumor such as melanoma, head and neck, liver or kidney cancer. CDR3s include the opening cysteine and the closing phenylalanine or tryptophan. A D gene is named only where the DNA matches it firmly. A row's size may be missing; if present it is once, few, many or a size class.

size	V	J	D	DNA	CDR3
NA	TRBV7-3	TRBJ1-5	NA	TGTGCCAGCAGCTTAGGATTCAATCAGCCCCAGCATTTT	CASSLGFNQPQHF
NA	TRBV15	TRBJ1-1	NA	TGTGCCACCAGCTACCGGACGGGCGGTGGCTCTGAAGCTTTCTTT	CATSYRTGGGSEAFF
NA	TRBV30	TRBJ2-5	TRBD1	TGTGCCTGGGGAGTCCGGGACAGGACTAAACAAGAGACCCAGTACTTC	CAWGVRDRTKQETQYF
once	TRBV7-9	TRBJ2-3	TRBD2	TGTGCCAGCAGGCAGGGCGGGGGGGCTAGAGATACGCAGTATTTT	CASRQGGGARDTQYF
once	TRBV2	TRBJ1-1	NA	TGTGCCAGCAGAGTGACAGTGAACACTGAAGCTTTCTTT	CASRVTVNTEAFF
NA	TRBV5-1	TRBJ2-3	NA	TGCGCCAGCAGCTTGTGGGAGAGCACAGATACGCAGTATTTT	CASSLWESTDTQYF
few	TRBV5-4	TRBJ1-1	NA	TGTGCCAGCACAACACAGGTCCTGACTGAAGCTTTCTTT	CASTTQVLTEAFF
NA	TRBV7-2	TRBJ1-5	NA	TGTGCCAGCAGTCCGACAGCCAGCAATCAGCCCCAGCATTTT	CASSPTASNQPQHF
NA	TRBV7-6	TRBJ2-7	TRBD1	TGTGCCAGCACTATTGGACAGGGGGACTCCTACGAGCAGTACTTC	CASTIGQGDSYEQYF
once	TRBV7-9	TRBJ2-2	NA	TGTGCCAGCAGCTACACAGGACAAACCGGGGAGCTGTTTTTT	CASSYTGQTGELFF
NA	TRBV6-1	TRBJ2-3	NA	TGTGCCAGCAGTGAACAGAGTGGGGGGAGCCTTGGTACAGATACGCAGTATTTT	CASSEQSGGSLGTDTQYF
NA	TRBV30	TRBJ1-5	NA	TGTGCCTGGAGTGTCGACGGGAGGCAGCCCCAGCATTTT	CAWSVDGRQPQHF
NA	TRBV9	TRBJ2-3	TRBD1	TGTGCCAGCAGCGTCACAACAGGGGGCACAGATACGCAGTATTTT	CASSVTTGGTDTQYF
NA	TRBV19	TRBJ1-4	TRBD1	TGTGCCAGTAGTATGAGGACAGGGCGTCTAGATGAAAAACTGTTTTTT	CASSMRTGRLDEKLFF
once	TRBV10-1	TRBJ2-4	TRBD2	TGCGCCAGCAGTGGCCCGGGACTAGCGGTAGCCAAAAACATTCAGTACTTC	CASSGPGLAVAKNIQYF
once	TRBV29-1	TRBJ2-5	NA	TGCAGCGTTAGTGGGACTGCAAGCTACGAGACCCAGTACTTC	CSVSGTASYETQYF
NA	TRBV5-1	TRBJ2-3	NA	TGCGCCAGCAGCTTGGGGGGTCAAACCCTCACAGATACGCAGTATTTT	CASSLGGQTLTDTQYF
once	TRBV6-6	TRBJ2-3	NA	TGTGCCAGCAGCCCCTACGGGACGGCGGGGTCAGATACGCAGTATTTT	CASSPYGTAGSDTQYF
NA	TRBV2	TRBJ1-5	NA	TGTGCCAGCAGTATACAGGGCGGACTCCAGCCCCAGCATTTT	CASSIQGGLQPQHF
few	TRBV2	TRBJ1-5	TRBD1	TGTGCCAGCAGGGGGACAGGGGATCAGCCCCAGCATTTT	CASRGTGDQPQHF
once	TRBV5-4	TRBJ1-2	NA	TGTGCCAGCAGCTTGACCAGGGCTGGCTACACCTTC	CASSLTRAGYTF
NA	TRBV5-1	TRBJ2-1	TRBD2	TGCGCCAGCAGACGAGGACTAGCGGGGGGATTTGTAAATGAGCAGTTCTTC	CASRRGLAGGFVNEQFF
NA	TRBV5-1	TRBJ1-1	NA	TGCGCCAGCAGCTTGAACGGCGAGTTGGGCACTGAAGCTTTCTTT	CASSLNGELGTEAFF
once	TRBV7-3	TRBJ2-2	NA	TGTGCCAGCAGCCCGCAGACGTCCGGGGAGCTGTTTTTT	CASSPQTSGELFF
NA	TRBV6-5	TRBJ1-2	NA	TGTGCCAGCAGTTATTCAGATACAGGGATAGGCTATGGCTACACCTTC	CASSYSDTGIGYGYTF
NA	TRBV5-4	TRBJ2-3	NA	TGTGCCAGCAGCCCAACCGGGACCCGGGATACGCAGTATTTT	CASSPTGTRDTQYF
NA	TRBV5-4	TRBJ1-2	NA	TGTGCCAGCAGCTCGGGGGGGGCGGCGAACTATGGCTACACCTTC	CASSSGGAANYGYTF
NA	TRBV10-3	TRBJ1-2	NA	TGTGCCATCAGTGACTCTGTGAGGTATGGCTACACCTTC	CAISDSVRYGYTF
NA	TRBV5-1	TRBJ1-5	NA	TGCGCCAGCAGCGAAAGGGACGGTAGCAATCAGCCCCAGCATTTT	CASSERDGSNQPQHF
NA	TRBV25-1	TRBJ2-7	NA	TGTGCCAGCAGCCGCGGAGGGACAACAGACTACGAGCAGTACTTC	CASSRGGTTDYEQYF
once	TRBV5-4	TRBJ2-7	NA	TGTGCCAGCAGCGGGGACATCTACTCCTACGAGCAGTACTTC	CASSGDIYSYEQYF
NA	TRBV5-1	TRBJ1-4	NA	TGCGCCAGCAGCACCGGGACGGCAAATGAAAAACTGTTTTTT	CASSTGTANEKLFF
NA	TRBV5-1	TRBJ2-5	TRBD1	TGCGCCAGCAGCCTAATAGGACAGGGGTACCAAGAGACCCAGTACTTC	CASSLIGQGYQETQYF
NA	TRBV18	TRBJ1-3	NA	TGTGCCAGCTCACCACGGGAGTCGGCAGCTGGAAACACCATATATTTT	CASSPRESAAGNTIYF
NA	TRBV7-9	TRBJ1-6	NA	TGTGCCAGCAGCTTAGAACCGCTTGGTTCACCCCTCCACTTT	CASSLEPLGSPLHF
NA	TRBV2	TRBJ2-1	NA	TGTGCCAGCAGTTCTCGGGACACATCCAATGAGCAGTTCTTC	CASSSRDTSNEQFF
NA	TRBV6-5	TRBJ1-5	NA	TGTGCCAGCAGCCCGGACAGCTATAGCAATCAGCCCCAGCATTTT	CASSPDSYSNQPQHF